The 9 T cell receptor beta chains presented below share a single source sample, sequenced in a study of T cells in Graves' hyperthyroidism and ophthalmopathy. RNA transcripts provided the source from which TCR beta CDR3 regions were amplified. HTBI primers drove first-round RT-PCR of the TCR CDR3. TCRdb passed the multiplex PCR reads through MiXCR, listing each CDR3 protein once. Of fewer than 600,000 distinct CDR3 sequences detected, 11% to 15% appear once; the ten largest clones hold approximately 14%. Sample: blood. Receptors were obtained from a woman between 40 and 55 years old with Graves' hyperthyroidism.

On this clonotype: This could be a read error, since a much larger clone is one nucleotide away. J is TRBJ1-5 and V is TRBV5-1, with a possible D match to TRBD1 (6 bases). Trimming took 5 bases from V and 9 from J, leaving 15 bases between them. This CDR3 comprises 13 residues. Germline V gene data show CDR1 as SGHRS and CDR2 as YFSETQ. In DNA, the CDR3 is TGCGCCAGCAGTCAGGGGCACGGGCGGCCCCAGCATTTT. Its translation is CASSQGHGRPQHF.

The table lists this clonotype with many counts. This rearrangement joins TRBV20-1 to TRBJ2-1; D might be TRBD1 or TRBD2, each matching 5 bases. V gave up 1 base and J gave up 6 bases, with 16 bases separating them. The CDR3 extends over 15 amino acids. Germline CDR1 and CDR2: DFQATT and SNEGSKA (reference sequence). In DNA, the CDR3 is TGCAGTGCTAGAGCCGGGACGACGGTTGGCAATGAGCAGTTCTTC. Translating it yields CSARAGTTVGNEQFF.

The V and J genes are TRBV19 and TRBJ1-5; no reliable D call. Germline CDR1 is LNHDA and CDR2 is SQIVND (reference sequence). Trimming left V 7 bases short and J 0 bases short, with 16 bases between. The CDR3 runs 16 residues. This CDR3 is CASTVYAGYSNQPQHF. CDR3 bases: TGTGCCAGTACGGTTTATGCAGGATATAGCAATCAGCCCCAGCATTTT. The variable domain in full, with the rest retrieved from reference TRBV19 and TRBJ1-5, is DGGITQSPKYLFRKEGQNVTLSCEQNLNHDAMYWYRQDPGQGLRLIYYSQIVNDFQKGDIAEGYSVSREKKESFPLTVTSAQKNPTAFYLCASTVYAGYSNQPQHFGDGTRLSIL.

This clonotype appeared many times. The genes are TRBV29-1 and TRBJ2-3; D possibly corresponds to TRBD1 (6 bases). Germline V lookup: CDR1 SQVTM, CDR2 ANQGSEA. V was shortened by 0 bases and J by 4 bases, with 14 bases between the two germline ends. This CDR3 is 15 amino acids long. The CDR3 nucleotides read TGCAGCGTTGAAGATCAGGGGCTATTCCCAGATACGCAGTATTTT. This gives the protein CSVEDQGLFPDTQYF.

This clonotype was detected ten times or more. This sequence joins TRBV7-9 and TRBJ1-5; D ambiguous. The germline gives CDR1 SEHNR, CDR2 FQNEAQ (reference sequence). Trimming took 1 base from V and 3 from J, leaving 19 bases between them. The CDR3 covers 18 residues. The CDR3 DNA reads as TGTGCCAGCAGCTTAGTTTTAGCGGGCGTTCCCACCAATCAGCCCCAGCATTTT. Translated: CASSLVLAGVPTNQPQHF.

Note on this clonotype: One junction end disagrees with the germline gene, perhaps due to a read error. The chain combines TRBV28 with TRBJ1-1; 7 bases are shared with TRBD1. The germline V gene has CDR1 MDHEN and CDR2 SYDVKM. CDR3 size: 13 residues. The CDR3 region is CASSPSGGTGAFF. The CDR3 DNA reads as TGTGCCAGCAGTCCGTCAGGGGGGACTGGAGCTTTCTTT.

This clonotype was picked up many times. The rearrangement joins TRBV13 to TRBJ2-7, with a tentative D call TRBD1 (6 bases). The V end lost 3 bases, the J end lost 6 bases, and 15 bases lay between the germline ends. In germline, CDR1 is PRHDT, CDR2 FYEKMQ (reference sequence). The CDR3 consists of 14 residues. The CDR3 DNA follows: TGTGCCAGCAGCTTCAAGACAGGTACTAGCGAGCAGTACTTC. It yields the protein CASSFKTGTSEQYF.

In its sample, this clonotype was seen many times. The genes are TRBV2 and TRBJ1-2, with TRBD1 matching over 8 bases. V shed 8 bases, J shed 5 bases, and the junction held 13 bases outside the gene matches. This CDR3 contains 15 residues. Looked up from germline, CDR1 is SNHLY and CDR2 is FYNNEI. The CDR3 DNA follows: TGTGCCAGCGGGTCAGGGGGCCCAGTTGGATATGGCTACACCTTC. Its protein is CASGSGGPVGYGYTF.

In its sample, this clonotype was seen many times. This chain links TRBV18 with TRBJ2-3; D may match TRBD1 or TRBD2 (6 bases each). Looked up from germline, CDR1 is KGHSH and CDR2 is LQKENI. The CDR3 extends over 16 amino acids. The ends were cut back, 4 bases at V and 5 bases at J, with 19 bases in the middle. CDR3: CASSRTGTLGGDTQYF. The DNA for the CDR3 is TGTGCCAGCTCACGGACCGGGACACTGGGGGGAGATACGCAGTATTTT. Full variable domain (remainder filled in from reference TRBV18 and TRBJ2-3): NAGVMQNPRHLVRRRGQEARLRCSPMKGHSHVYWYRQLPEEGLKFMVYLQKENIIDESGMPKERFSAEFPKEGPSILRIQQVVRGDSAAYFCASSRTGTLGGDTQYFGPGTRLTVL.